The sequence of this T cell receptor (beta chain) was determined in a study of shared T cell receptors in the human thymus. Sequencing was performed with immunoSEQ multiplex PCR; in TCRdb, only in-frame clones are kept and a portion is missing. The data show roughly 500,000 clones, around 82% seen once. This clone was picked up a small number of times. These data were also reused for a study on human thymus T cells.

The specimen sequenced was thymocytes. The receptor's source is a boy under two years old with a congenital heart defect.

CDR3: CASSYEGARGQPQHF. In DNA form, the CDR3 reads TGTGCCAGCAGTTACGAGGGGGCGCGTGGTCAGCCCCAGCATTTT. This chain joins TRBV6-6 and TRBJ1-5, with 7 bases fitting TRBD1. This CDR3 is built from 15 residues. Germline V gene lookup returns CDR1 MNHNY and CDR2 SVGAGI (reference sequence). Trimming removed 2 bases from V and 6 bases from J; junction bases left unmatched: 7.